The 2 T cell receptor beta chains listed next were all sequenced from one sample in a study of cytomegalovirus exposure and HLA in healthy donors. PCR used 60 Vbeta primers and 13 Jbeta primers. Profiled with immunoSEQ multiplex PCR; TCRdb holds only in-frame clones, not every one. The sample has some 94,000 clones, around 77% seen once; the top ten hold roughly 3%. Material for sequencing was PBMCs. The receptor set was obtained from a man aged 40-49 years in good health and CMV-seronegative.

DNA of the CDR3: TGCGCCAGCAGCTTGGCGACAGGCCCAAGCTCTGGAAACACCATATATTTT. Translating it yields CASSLATGPSSGNTIYF. This chain links TRBV5-1 with TRBJ1-3; perhaps TRBD1 as D (6 bases). The V and J ends lost 0 bases and 0 bases respectively, with 13 bases between them. Germline loops: CDR1 SGHRS, CDR2 YFSETQ. The CDR3 spans 17 residues.

The chain couples TRBV28 to TRBJ1-2; 8 bases are a match to TRBD1. The germline gives CDR1 MDHEN, CDR2 SYDVKM. The trim removed 5 bases at V and 0 bases at J, leaving 14 bases unmatched. This CDR3 is 18 amino acids long. CDR3 DNA: TGTGCCAGCAGTCCATATAGGGAGTACAGGGGGGCTAACTATGGCTACACCTTC. Translation: CASSPYREYRGANYGYTF.